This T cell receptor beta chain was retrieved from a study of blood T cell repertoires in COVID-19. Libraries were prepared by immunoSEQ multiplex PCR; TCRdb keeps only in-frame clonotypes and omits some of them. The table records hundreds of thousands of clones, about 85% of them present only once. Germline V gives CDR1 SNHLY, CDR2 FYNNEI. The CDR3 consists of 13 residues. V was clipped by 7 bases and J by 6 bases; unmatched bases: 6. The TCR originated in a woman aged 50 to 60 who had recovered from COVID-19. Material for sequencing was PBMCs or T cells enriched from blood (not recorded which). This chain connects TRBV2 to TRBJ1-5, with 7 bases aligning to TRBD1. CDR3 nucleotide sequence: TGTGCCAGCAATGACAGGGAAGGTCAGCCCCAGCATTTT. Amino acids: CASNDREGQPQHF.